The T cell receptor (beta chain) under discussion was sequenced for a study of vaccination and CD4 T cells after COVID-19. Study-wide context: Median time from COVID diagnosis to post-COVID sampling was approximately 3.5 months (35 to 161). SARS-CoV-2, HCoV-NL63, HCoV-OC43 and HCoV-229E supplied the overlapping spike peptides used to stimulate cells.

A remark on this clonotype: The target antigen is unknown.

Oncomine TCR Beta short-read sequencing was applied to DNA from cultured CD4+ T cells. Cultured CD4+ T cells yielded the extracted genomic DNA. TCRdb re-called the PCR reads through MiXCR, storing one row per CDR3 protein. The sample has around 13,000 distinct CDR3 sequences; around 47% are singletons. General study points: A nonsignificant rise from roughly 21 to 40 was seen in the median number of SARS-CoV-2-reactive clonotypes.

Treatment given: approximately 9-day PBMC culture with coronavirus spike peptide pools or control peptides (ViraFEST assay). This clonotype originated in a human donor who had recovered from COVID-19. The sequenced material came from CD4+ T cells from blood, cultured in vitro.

CDR3 amino acids: CASSPFDRGNTEAFF. CDR3 in DNA: TGCGCCAGCAGCCCCTTTGACAGGGGTAACACTGAAGCTTTCTTT. The chain has TRBV5-1 and TRBJ1-1, with TRBD1 identical over 8 bases. Trimming took 4 bases from V and 2 from J; bases not matched to a gene: 7. The CDR3 spans 15 residues. Germline CDR1 and CDR2: SGHRS and YFSETQ.